This T cell receptor beta chain was observed in a study of T cells in Graves' hyperthyroidism and ophthalmopathy. RNA transcripts yielded amplified TCR beta CDR3 regions. HTBI primers drove first-round RT-PCR of the TCR CDR3. TCRdb analysed the multiplex PCR reads with MiXCR anew, one entry per CDR3 protein. Of fewer than 350,000 distinct CDR3 sequences in the sample, about 14% were seen once. This clonotype showed up many times. Sequenced: blood. This TCR derives from a young woman with Graves' hyperthyroidism that later progressed to Graves' ophthalmopathy.

The CDR3 sequence is CASSRFHGEASYEQYF. In DNA form, the CDR3 reads TGTGCCAGCAGTAGGTTCCATGGGGAAGCCTCCTACGAGCAGTACTTC. The chain couples TRBV2 to TRBJ2-7, with D uncertain. The V gene's germline CDR1 is SNHLY and CDR2 FYNNEI. The CDR3 length is 16 residues. V lost 5 bases to trimming and J lost 0 bases, with 17 bases between them.